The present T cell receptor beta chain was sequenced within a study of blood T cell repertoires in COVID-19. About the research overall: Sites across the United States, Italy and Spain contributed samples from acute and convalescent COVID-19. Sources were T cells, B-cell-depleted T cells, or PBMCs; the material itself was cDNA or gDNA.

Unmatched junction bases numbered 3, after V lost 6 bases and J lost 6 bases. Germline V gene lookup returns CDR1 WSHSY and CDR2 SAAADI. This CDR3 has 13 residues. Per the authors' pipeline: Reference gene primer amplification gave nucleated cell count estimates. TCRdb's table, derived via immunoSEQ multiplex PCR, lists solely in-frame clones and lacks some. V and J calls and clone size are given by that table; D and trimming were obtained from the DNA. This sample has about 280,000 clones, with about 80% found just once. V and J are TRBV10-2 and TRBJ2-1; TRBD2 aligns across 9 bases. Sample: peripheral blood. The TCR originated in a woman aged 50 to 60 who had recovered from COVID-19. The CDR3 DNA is TGCGCCAGCAGGGGCGGGGGGGCCAATGAGCAGTTCTTC. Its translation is CASRGGGANEQFF.